The clone carrying this T cell receptor (beta chain) was counted at least ten times. Its antigen remains unidentified. MiXCR, applied by TCRdb to the reads, yields one record per CDR3 protein. This table holds hundreds of thousands of distinct CDR3 sequences, roughly 24% found once. CDR1 SGHTA and CDR2 FQGNSA come from the germline V gene. Unmatched junction bases numbered 7, after V lost 6 bases and J lost 4 bases. There are 15 residues in the CDR3. This sample is drawn from a study of T cell repertoires in cytomegalovirus infection. Study in general: Indications of both CMV infection and matching HLA type were provided by public TCR beta signatures. Study-wide results and limits: The cumulative frequency of public TCR beta families distinguished individuals who carried CMV together with the relevant HLA. CMV-specific HLA-C-restricted TCR beta clonotypes dominated the ex vivo response.

Sequences were obtained from CD8+ T cells from PBMCs. The chain couples TRBV7-2 to TRBJ2-1, with 9 bases fitting TRBD2. This clonotype was obtained from a human donor in good health (CMV status not recorded). Some clones in this sample may be carry-over from other donors' samples. CDR3 sequence (DNA): TGTGCCAGCAGGCGATCTAGCGGGGATTACAATGAGCAGTTCTTC. Translation gives CASRRSSGDYNEQFF.